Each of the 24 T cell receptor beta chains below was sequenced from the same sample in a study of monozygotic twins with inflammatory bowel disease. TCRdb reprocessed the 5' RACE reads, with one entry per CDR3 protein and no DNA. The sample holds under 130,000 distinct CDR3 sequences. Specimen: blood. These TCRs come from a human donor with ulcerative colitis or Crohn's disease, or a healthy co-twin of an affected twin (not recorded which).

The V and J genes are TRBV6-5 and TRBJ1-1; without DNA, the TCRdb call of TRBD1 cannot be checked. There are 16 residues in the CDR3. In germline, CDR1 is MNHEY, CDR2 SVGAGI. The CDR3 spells CASSYSGRGRGTEAFF.

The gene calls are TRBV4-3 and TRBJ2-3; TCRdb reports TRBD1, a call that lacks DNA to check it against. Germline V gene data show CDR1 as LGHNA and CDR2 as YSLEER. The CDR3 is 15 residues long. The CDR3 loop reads CASSQVLDRGDTQYF.

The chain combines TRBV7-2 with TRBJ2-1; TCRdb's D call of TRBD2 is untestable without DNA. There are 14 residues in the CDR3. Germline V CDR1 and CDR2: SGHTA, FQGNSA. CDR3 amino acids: CASSQPGLWFMQFF.

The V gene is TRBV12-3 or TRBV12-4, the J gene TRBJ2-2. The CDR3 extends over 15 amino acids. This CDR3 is CASSFGTQSTGELFF.

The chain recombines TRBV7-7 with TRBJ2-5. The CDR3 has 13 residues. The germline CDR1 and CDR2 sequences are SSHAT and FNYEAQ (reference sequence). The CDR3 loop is CASSFGRKETQYF.

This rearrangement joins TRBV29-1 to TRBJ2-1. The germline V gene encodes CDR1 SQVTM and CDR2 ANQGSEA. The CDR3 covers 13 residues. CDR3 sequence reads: CSKTGDSYNEQFF.

Here the CDR3 reads CSARVRYGYTF. The chain employs TRBV20-1 and TRBJ1-2. This CDR3 spans 11 amino acids. Per germline, CDR1 DFQATT and CDR2 SNEGSKA (reference sequence).

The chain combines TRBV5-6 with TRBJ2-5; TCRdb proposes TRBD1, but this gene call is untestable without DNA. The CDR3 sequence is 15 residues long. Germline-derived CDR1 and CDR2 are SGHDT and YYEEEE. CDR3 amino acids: CASSLRGPQIGTQYF.

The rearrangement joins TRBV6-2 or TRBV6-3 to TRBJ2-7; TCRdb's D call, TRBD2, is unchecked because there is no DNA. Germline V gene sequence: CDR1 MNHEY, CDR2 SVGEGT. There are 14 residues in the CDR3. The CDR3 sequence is CAVVGSGTHNEQYF.

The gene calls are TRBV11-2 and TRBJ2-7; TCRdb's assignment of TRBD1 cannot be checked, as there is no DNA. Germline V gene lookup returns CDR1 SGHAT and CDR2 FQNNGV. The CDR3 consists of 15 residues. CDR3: CASSLYGGGTSEQYF.

The CDR3 region is CASSVGQTAKNIQYF. The chain links TRBV5-1 to TRBJ2-4; the D call from TCRdb, TRBD1, cannot be confirmed without DNA. Germline CDR1 is SGHRS and CDR2 is YFSETQ. The CDR3 runs 15 residues.

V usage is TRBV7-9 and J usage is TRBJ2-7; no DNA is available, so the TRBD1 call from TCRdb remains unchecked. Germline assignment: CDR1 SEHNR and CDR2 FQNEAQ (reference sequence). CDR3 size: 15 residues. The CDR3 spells CASSYTGQQHYEQYF. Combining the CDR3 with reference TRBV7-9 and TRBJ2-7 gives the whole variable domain DTGVSQNPRHKITKRGQNVTFRCDPISEHNRLYWYRQTLGQGPEFLTYFQNEAQLEKSRLLSDRFSAERPKGSFSTLEIQRTEQGDSAMYLCASSYTGQQHYEQYFGPGTRLTVT.

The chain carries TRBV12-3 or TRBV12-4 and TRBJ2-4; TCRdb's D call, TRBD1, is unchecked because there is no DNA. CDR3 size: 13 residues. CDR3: CASSSSDRIIQYF.

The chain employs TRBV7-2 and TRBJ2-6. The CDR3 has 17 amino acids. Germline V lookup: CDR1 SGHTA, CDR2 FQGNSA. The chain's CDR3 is CASSLAVWSSGANVLTF. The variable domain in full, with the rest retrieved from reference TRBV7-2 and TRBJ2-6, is GAGVSQSPSNKVTEKGKDVELRCDPISGHTALYWYRQSLGQGLEFLIYFQGNSAPDKSGLPSDRFSAERTGGSVSTLTIQRTQQEDSAVYLCASSLAVWSSGANVLTFGAGSRLTVL.

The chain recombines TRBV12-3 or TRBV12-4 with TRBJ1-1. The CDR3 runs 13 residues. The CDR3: CASTGLRNTEAVF.

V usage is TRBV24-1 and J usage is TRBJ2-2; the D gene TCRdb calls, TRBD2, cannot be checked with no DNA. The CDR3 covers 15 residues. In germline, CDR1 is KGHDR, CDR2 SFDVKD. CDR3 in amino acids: CATRWSGDITGELFF.

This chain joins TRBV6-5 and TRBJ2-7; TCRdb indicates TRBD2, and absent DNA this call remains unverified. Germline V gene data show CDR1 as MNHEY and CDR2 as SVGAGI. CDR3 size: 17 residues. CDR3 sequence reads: CASSYQAMASGPYEQYF.

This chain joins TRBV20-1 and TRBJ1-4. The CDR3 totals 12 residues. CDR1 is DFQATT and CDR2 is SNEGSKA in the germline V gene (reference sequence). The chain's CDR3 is CSARTSNEKLFF.

The CDR3 loop is CASADRGLGALF. This chain connects TRBV27 to TRBJ1-1; TCRdb names TRBD1, which stays unverified in the absence of DNA. The CDR3 has 12 residues. Germline CDR1 and CDR2: MNHEY and SMNVEV (reference sequence).

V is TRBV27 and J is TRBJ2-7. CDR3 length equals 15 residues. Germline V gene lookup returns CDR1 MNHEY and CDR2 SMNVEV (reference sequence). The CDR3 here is CASSFRRTGAYEQYF.

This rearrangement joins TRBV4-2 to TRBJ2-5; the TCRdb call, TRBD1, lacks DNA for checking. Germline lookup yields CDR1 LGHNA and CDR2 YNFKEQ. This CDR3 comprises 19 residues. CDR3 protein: CASSQEPALRGGLPSTMYF.

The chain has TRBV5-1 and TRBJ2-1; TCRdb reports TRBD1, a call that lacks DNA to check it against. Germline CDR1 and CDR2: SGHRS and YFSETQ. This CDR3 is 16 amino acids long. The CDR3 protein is CASSFFSGDFVNEQFF.

The CDR3 spells CASSFSQGGETQYF. This chain links TRBV7-2 with TRBJ2-5; as DNA is missing, the TRBD1 call by TCRdb cannot be tested. The germline CDR1 and CDR2 sequences are SGHTA and FQGNSA. The CDR3 consists of 14 residues.

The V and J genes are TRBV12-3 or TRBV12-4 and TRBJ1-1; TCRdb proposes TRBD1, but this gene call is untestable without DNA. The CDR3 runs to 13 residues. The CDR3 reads CASTRQVNTEAFF.